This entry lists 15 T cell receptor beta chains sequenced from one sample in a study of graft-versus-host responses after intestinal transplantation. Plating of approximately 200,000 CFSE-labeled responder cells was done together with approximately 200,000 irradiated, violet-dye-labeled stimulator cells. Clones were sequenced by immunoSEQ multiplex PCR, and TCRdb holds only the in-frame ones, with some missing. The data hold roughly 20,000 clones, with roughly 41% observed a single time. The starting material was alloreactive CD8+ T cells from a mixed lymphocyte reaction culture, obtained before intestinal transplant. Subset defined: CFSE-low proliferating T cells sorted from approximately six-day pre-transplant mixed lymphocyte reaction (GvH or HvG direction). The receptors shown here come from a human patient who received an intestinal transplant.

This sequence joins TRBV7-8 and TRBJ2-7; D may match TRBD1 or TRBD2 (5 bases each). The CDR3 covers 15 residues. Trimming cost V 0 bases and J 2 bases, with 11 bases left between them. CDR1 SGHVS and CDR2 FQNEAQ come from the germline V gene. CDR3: CASSLASGTPYEQYF. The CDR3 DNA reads TGTGCCAGCAGCTTAGCGTCAGGGACCCCCTACGAGCAGTACTTC.

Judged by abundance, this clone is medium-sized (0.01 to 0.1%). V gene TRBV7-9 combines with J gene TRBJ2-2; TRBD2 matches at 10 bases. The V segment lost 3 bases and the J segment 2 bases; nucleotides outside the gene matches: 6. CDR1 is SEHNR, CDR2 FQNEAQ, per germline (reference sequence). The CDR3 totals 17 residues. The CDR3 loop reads CASSFRTSGVNTGELFF. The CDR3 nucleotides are TGTGCCAGCAGCTTCCGGACTAGCGGAGTAAACACCGGGGAGCTGTTTTTT.

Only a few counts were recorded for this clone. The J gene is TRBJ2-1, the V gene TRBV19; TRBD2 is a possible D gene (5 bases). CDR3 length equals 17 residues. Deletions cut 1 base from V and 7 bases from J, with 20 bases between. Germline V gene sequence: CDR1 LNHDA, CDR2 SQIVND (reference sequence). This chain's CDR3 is CASSIGGYVSSTNEQFF. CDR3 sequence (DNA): TGTGCCAGTAGTATAGGCGGGTACGTCTCAAGTACGAATGAGCAGTTCTTC. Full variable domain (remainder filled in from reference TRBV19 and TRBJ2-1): DGGITQSPKYLFRKEGQNVTLSCEQNLNHDAMYWYRQDPGQGLRLIYYSQIVNDFQKGDIAEGYSVSREKKESFPLTVTSAQKNPTAFYLCASSIGGYVSSTNEQFFGPGTRLTVL.

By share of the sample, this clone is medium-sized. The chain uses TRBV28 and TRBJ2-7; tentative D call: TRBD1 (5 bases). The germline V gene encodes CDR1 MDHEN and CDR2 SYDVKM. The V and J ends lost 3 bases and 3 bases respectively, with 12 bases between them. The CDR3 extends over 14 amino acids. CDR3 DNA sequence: TGTGCCAGCAGTTTGGGGCCAGGGATCTACGAGCAGTACTTC. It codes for CASSLGPGIYEQYF.

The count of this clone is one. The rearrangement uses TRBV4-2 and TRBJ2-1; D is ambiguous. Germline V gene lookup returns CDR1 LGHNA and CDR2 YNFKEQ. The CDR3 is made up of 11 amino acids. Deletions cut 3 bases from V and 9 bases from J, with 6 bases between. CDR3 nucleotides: TGTGCCAGCAGCCATTACGGTGAGCAGTTCTTC. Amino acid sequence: CASSHYGEQFF.

CDR3 coding DNA: TGTGCCAGCAACGACAGGGCTGAAGCTTTCTTT. Protein sequence: CASNDRAEAFF. The chain uses TRBV6-1 and TRBJ1-1; the match to TRBD1 covers 7 bases. Germline CDR1 and CDR2: MNHNS and SASEGT. Trimming took 7 bases from V and 6 from J; bases not matched to a gene: 2. The CDR3 consists of 11 residues.

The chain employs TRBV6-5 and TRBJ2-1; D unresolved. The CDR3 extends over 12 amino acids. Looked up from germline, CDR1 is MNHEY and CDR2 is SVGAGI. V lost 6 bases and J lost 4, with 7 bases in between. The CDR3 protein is CASSSTYNEQFF. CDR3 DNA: TGTGCCAGCAGCTCAACTTACAATGAGCAGTTCTTC.

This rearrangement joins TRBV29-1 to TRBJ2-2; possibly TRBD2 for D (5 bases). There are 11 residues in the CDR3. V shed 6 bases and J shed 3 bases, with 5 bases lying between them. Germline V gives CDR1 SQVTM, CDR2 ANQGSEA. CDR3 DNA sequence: TGCAGCGTCGGGGACACCGGGGAGCTGTTTTTT. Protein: CSVGDTGELFF.

CDR3: CASSLWGAGNQPQHF. As DNA, the CDR3 is TGTGCCAGCAGTTTATGGGGGGCGGGCAATCAGCCCCAGCATTTT. The V call is TRBV28, the J call TRBJ1-5; tentatively, D is TRBD1 (6 bases). CDR1 is MDHEN and CDR2 is SYDVKM in the germline V gene. Trimming removed 0 bases from V and 2 bases from J, with 8 bases in between. This CDR3 has 15 residues. The complete variable domain, with remaining parts taken from reference TRBV28 and TRBJ1-5, reads DVKVTQSSRYLVKRTGEKVFLECVQDMDHENMFWYRQDPGLGLRLIYFSYDVKMKEKGDIPEGYSVSREKKERFSLILESASTNQTSMYLCASSLWGAGNQPQHFGDGTRLSIL.

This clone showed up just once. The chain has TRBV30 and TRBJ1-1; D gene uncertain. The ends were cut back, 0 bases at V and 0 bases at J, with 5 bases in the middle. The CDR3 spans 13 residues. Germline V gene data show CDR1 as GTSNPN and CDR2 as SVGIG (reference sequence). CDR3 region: CAWSVSVNTEAFF. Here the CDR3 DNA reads TGTGCCTGGAGTGTCTCGGTGAACACTGAAGCTTTCTTT.

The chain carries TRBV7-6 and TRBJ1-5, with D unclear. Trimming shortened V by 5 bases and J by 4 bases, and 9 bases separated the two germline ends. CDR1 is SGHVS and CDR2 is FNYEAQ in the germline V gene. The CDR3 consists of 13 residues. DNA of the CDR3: TGTGCCAGCAGCGCAAGCTTTAATCAGCCCCAGCATTTT. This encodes CASSASFNQPQHF.

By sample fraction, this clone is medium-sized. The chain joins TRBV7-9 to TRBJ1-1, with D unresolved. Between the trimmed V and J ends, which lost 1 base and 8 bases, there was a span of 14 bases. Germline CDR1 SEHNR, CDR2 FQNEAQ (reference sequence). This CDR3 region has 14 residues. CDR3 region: CASSLGVGTTEAFF. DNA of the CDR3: TGTGCCAGCAGCTTAGGTGTCGGAACCACCGAAGCTTTCTTT. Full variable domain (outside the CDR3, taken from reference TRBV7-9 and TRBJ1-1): DTGVSQNPRHKITKRGQNVTFRCDPISEHNRLYWYRQTLGQGPEFLTYFQNEAQLEKSRLLSDRFSAERPKGSFSTLEIQRTEQGDSAMYLCASSLGVGTTEAFFGQGTRLTVV.

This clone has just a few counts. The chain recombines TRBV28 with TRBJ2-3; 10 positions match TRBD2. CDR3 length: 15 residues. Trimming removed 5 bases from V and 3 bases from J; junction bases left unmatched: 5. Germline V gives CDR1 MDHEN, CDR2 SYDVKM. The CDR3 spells CASSPAGGGTDTQYF. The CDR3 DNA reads TGTGCCAGCAGTCCAGCGGGAGGGGGAACAGATACGCAGTATTTT.

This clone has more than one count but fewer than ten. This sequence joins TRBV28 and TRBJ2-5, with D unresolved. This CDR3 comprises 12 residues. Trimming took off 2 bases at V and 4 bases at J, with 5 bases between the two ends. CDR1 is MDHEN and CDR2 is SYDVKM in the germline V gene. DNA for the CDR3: TGTGCCAGCAGTTTACGTCCAGAGACCCAGTACTTC. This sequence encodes CASSLRPETQYF.

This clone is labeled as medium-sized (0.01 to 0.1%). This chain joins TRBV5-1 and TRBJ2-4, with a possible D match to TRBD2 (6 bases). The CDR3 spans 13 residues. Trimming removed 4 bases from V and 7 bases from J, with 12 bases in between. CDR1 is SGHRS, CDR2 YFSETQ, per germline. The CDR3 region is CASSPGGGNIQYF. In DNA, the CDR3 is TGCGCCAGCAGCCCGGGCGGAGGGAACATTCAGTACTTC.